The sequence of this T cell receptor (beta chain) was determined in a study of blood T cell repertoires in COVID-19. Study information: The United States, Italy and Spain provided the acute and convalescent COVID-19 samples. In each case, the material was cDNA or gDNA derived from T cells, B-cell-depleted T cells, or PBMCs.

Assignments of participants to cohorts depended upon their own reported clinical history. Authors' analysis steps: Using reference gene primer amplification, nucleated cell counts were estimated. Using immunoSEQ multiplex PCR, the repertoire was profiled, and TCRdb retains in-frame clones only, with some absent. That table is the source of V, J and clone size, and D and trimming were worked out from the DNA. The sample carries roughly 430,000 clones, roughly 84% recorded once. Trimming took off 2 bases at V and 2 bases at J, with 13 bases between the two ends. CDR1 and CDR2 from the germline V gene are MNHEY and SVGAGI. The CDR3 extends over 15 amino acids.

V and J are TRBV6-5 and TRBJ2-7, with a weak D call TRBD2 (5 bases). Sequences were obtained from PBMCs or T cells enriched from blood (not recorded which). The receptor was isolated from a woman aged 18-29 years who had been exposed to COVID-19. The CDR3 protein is CASSYNNRGTYEQYF. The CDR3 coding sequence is TGTGCCAGCAGTTACAACAATCGGGGAACCTACGAGCAGTACTTC.